This T cell receptor beta chain was captured by sequencing in a study of T-cell memory formation after mild COVID-19. Trimming removed 1 base from V and 2 bases from J, with 18 bases in between. This CDR3 region has 17 residues. Germline V gene sequence: CDR1 MGHRA, CDR2 YSYEKL. Findings and limits, study-wide: A second wave of clones peaked on day 37, and their SARS-CoV-2 specificity went unconfirmed. Clones contracting over day 15 to 85 were CD4/CD8 balanced, with later expanders leaning CD4+. Pre-infection memory already had some responding clones, implying cross-reactive memory joined.

Regarding this clonotype: The antigen is not known.

It was 5'RACE with constant-segment primers that produced the TCR alpha and TCR beta cDNA libraries, which carried sample barcodes and UMIs. TCRdb re-analysed the 5' RACE reads in MiXCR, keeping a single row per CDR3 protein. The sample comprises approximately 170,000 distinct CDR3 sequences, around 13% of which are singletons, and approximately 3.6% rests with the top ten. The sample consisted of PBMCs or a T cell subset sorted from them (not recorded which). The source of this sequence is a man aged 18-30 years who had mild COVID-19 (a few samples of this study predate the infection). Cell type and time point are not known. This sequence joins TRBV4-1 and TRBJ2-7, with TRBD1 as a possible D gene (8 bases). CDR3 in DNA: TGCGCCAGCAGCCAAGCCCCGATACAGGGGGGGGCCTACGAGCAGTACTTC. Its protein product is CASSQAPIQGGAYEQYF.